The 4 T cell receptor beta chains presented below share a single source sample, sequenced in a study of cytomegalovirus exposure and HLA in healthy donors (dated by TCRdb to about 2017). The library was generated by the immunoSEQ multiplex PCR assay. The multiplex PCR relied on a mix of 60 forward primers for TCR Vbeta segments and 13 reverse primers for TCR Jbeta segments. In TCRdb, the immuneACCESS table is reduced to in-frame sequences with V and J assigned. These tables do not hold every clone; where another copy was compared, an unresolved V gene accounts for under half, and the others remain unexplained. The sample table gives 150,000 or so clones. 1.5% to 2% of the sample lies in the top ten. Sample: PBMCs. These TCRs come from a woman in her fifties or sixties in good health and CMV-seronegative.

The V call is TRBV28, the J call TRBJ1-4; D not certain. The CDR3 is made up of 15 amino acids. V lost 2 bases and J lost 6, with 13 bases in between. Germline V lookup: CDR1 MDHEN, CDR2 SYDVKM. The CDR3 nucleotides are TGTGCCAGCAGTTTAGTAGGGAGGGCGGATGAAAAACTGTTTTTT. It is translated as CASSLVGRADEKLFF.

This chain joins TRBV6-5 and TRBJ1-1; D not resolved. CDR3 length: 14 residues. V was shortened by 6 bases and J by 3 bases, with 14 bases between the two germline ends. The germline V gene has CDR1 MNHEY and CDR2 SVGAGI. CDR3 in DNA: TGTGCCAGCAGCCATGGAGCGAGGGACACTGAAGCTTTCTTT. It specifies CASSHGARDTEAFF.

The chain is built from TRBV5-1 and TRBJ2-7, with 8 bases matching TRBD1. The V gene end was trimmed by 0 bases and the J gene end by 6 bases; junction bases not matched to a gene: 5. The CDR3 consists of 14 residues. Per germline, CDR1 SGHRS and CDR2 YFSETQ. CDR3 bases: TGCGCCAGCAGCTTGGTATCAGGGGGCGGCGAGCAGTACTTC. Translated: CASSLVSGGGEQYF.

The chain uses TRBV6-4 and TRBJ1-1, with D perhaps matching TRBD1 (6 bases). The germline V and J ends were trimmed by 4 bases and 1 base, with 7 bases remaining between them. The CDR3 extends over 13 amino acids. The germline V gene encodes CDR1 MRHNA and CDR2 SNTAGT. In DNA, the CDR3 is TGTGCCAGCAGTGGGGGACAGAACACTGAAGCTTTCTTT. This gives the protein CASSGGQNTEAFF.